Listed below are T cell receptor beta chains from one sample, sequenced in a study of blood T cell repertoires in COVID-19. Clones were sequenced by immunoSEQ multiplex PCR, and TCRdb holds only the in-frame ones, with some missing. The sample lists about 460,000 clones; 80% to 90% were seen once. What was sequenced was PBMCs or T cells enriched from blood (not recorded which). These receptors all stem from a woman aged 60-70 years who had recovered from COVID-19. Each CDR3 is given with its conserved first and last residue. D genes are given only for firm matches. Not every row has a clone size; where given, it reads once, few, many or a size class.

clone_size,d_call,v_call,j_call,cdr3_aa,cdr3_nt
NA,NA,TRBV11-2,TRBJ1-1,CASSFSGTTDTEAFF,TGTGCCAGCAGCTTTTCCGGGACTACGGACACTGAAGCTTTCTTT
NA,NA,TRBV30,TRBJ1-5,CAWSGQANQPQHF,TGTGCCTGGAGTGGACAGGCAAATCAGCCCCAGCATTTT
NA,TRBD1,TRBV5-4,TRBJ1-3,CASSLDRAGNTIYF,TGTGCCAGCAGCCTGGACAGGGCTGGAAACACCATATATTTT
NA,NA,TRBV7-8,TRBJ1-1,CASSLAPKGVAEAFF,TGTGCCAGCAGCTTAGCACCAAAGGGGGTCGCTGAAGCTTTCTTT
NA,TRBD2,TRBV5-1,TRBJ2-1,CASSNLAGGDNEQFF,TGCGCCAGCAGCAACCTAGCGGGGGGAGACAATGAGCAGTTCTTC
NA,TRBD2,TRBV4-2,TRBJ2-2,CASTLAENTGELFF,TGTGCCAGCACCCTAGCGGAAAACACCGGGGAGCTGTTTTTT
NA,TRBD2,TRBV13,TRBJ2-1,CASSLGAGGQQFF,TGTGCCAGCAGCCTGGGGGCGGGGGGACAGCAGTTCTTC
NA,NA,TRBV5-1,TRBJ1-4,CASSLAVSNEKLFF,TGCGCCAGCAGCTTGGCGGTATCTAATGAAAAACTGTTTTTT
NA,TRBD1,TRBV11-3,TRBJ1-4,CASSRGQGGEKLFF,TGTGCCAGCAGTAGGGGACAGGGCGGTGAAAAACTGTTTTTT
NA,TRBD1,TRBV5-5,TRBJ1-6,CASSLVPGGGSPLHF,TGTGCCAGCAGCTTGGTACCAGGGGGAGGTTCACCCCTCCACTTT
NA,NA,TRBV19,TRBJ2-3,CASSIQGGHSTDTQYF,TGTGCCAGTAGTATACAGGGTGGGCATAGCACAGATACGCAGTATTTT
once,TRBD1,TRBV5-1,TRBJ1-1,CASSSRNRQGRNTEAFF,TGCGCCAGCAGCTCTAGAAATCGACAGGGCCGGAACACTGAAGCTTTCTTT
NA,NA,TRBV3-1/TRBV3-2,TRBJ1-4,CASSQQTGTGVGKLFF,TGTGCCAGCAGCCAGCAAACCGGGACTGGGGTGGGAAAACTGTTTTTT
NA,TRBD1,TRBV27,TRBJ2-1,CASSLIRGSYNEQFF,TGTGCCAGCAGTTTGATCAGGGGGTCCTACAATGAGCAGTTCTTC
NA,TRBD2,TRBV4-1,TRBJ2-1,CASSQDMPSGASLYNEQFF,TGCGCCAGCAGCCAAGATATGCCCAGCGGGGCCTCCCTCTACAATGAGCAGTTCTTC
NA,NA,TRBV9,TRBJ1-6,CASSVQGLNSPLHF,TGTGCCAGCAGCGTACAGGGCCTTAATTCACCCCTCCACTTT
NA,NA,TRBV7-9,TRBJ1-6,CASSLEGGAVPLHF,TGTGCCAGCAGCTTAGAAGGGGGGGCTGTCCCCCTCCACTTT
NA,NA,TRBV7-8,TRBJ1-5,CASSLEGSSQPQHF,TGTGCCAGCAGCTTGGAGGGAAGCTCTCAGCCCCAGCATTTT
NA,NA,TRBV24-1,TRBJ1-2,CATSETGMSAPYGYTF,TGTGCCACCAGTGAAACAGGGATGAGTGCTCCCTATGGCTACACCTTC
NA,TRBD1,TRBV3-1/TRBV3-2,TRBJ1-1,CASSRGQANTEAFF,TGTGCCAGCAGCCGCGGACAGGCGAACACTGAAGCTTTCTTT
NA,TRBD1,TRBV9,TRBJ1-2,CASSPRQGSYTF,TGTGCCAGCAGCCCCCGACAGGGTTCCTACACCTTC
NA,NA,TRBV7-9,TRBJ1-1,CASSFWTGMNTEAFF,TGTGCCAGCAGCTTTTGGACGGGGATGAACACTGAAGCTTTCTTT
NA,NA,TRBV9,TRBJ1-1,CASSVGGGENTEAFF,TGTGCCAGCAGCGTTGGAGGGGGGGAGAACACTGAAGCTTTCTTT
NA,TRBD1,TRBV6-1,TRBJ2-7,CASSERGQGASEQYF,TGTGCCAGCAGTGAAAGGGGACAGGGGGCTTCAGAGCAGTACTTC
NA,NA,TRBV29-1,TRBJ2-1,CSVSLGGATNEQFF,TGCAGCGTCTCTTTGGGGGGGGCCACTAATGAGCAGTTCTTC
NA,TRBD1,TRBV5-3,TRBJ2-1,CARSPGQGAENEQFF,TGTGCCAGAAGCCCCGGACAGGGGGCAGAGAATGAGCAGTTCTTC
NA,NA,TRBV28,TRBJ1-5,CASRGGVRIFQHF,TGTGCCAGCAGGGGGGGGGTCCGAATTTTCCAGCATTTT
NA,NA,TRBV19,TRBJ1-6,CASRSANAPNSPLHF,TGTGCCAGTAGATCAGCGAATGCGCCCAATTCACCCCTCCACTTT
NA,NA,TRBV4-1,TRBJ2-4,CASSPRILLAKNIQYF,TGCGCCAGCAGCCCTAGGATCCTGTTAGCCAAAAACATTCAGTACTTC
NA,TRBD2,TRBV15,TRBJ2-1,CATSLSGGLSSYNEQFF,TGTGCCACCAGCCTGAGCGGGGGGCTTAGCTCCTACAATGAGCAGTTCTTC